The entry below gives a single T cell receptor (beta chain) sequence along with its context. What it binds is unknown. This sample was taken from a study of human T cells and chemical hapten exposure. At the level of the study: The study traced per-sample TCR yield variation mainly to small differences in pooled library volumes. Study-wide results and caveats: Expanded TCRs clustered into significantly more large CDR3 similarity groups than controls, the analysis revealed.

A single record per CDR3 protein comes from TCRdb applying MiXCR to the RACE reads. Altogether 84,000 or so distinct CDR3 sequences are present, 8.5% being singletons, with the ten largest covering 2% to 3%. This sample's time point: pre-sensitization, week 0. Treatment reported: therapeutic diphenylcyclopropenone sensitization with weekly scalp DPC. Unfractionated whole blood was the source from which total RNA was extracted. This specimen consisted of whole blood, obtained in connection with sensitization to the hapten diphenylcyclopropenone (DPC). This receptor was identified in a man aged 35 to 55 with alopecia areata. Some clones in this sample may be carry-over from other donors' samples.

DNA for the CDR3: TGTGCCAGCAGTGCGACAGGGGGAGGCAATCAGCCCCAGCATTTT. Its protein product is CASSATGGGNQPQHF. V is TRBV25-1 and J is TRBJ1-5; 9 bases are a match to TRBD1. The CDR3 contains 15 residues. Germline V lookup: CDR1 MGHDK, CDR2 SYGVNS. J was trimmed by 2 bases and V by 4 bases; bases with no gene match: 3.